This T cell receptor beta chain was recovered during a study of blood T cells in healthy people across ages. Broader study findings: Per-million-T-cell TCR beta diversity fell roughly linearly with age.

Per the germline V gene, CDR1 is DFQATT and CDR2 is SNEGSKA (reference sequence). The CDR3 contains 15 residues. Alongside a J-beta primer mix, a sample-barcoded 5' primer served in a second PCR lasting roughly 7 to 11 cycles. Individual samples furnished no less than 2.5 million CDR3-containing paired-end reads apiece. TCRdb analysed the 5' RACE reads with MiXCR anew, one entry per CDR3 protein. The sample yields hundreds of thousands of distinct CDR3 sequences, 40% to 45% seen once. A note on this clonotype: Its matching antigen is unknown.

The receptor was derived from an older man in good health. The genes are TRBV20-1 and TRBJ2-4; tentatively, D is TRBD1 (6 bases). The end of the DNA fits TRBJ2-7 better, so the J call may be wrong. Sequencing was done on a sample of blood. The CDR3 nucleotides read TGCAGTGCTAGAAAGGGAGAACAGGGACGGAACGAGCAGTACTTC. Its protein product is CSARKGEQGRNEQYF.